A selection of T cell receptor beta chains follows, all from one sample in a study of early T cells in non-severe SARS-CoV-2 infection. MiXCR, run by TCRdb on the 5' RACE reads, gives a single entry per CDR3 protein. This repertoire shows tens of thousands of distinct CDR3 sequences, roughly 6% found once; its top ten account for roughly 8%. The sequenced material came from whole blood. The receptors shown here come from an adult who was a healthcare worker with PCR-confirmed SARS-CoV-2 infection or an uninfected control (not recorded which). CDR3s include the opening cysteine and the closing phenylalanine or tryptophan. D genes are given only for firm matches. A clone size is listed for some rows: how often the clone was seen (once, few, many), or a class if it is expanded.

TRBJ1-1	NA	many	TRBV4-1	TGCGCCAGCAGCCAACGATTTGGGGACCCGAACACTGAAGCTTTCTTT	CASSQRFGDPNTEAFF
TRBJ1-6	TRBD1	NA	TRBV11-2	TGTGCCAGCAGCTCCGACAGGGGAGCCCCCCTCCACTTT	CASSSDRGAPLHF
TRBJ1-2	NA	many	TRBV10-2	TGCGCCAGCAGTGAGGCAGGGAGGGCGAAGTACTATGGCTACACCTTC	CASSEAGRAKYYGYTF
TRBJ1-2	TRBD1	few	TRBV18	TGTGCCAGCTCACCAATCTGGGACAGGGGTCCCCGGGGCTACACCTTC	CASSPIWDRGPRGYTF
TRBJ2-1	TRBD1	NA	TRBV25-1	TGTGCCAGCAGTGAAGACCCATGGGACAGGGTATCTTTCAATGAGCAGTTCTTC	CASSEDPWDRVSFNEQFF
TRBJ1-5	NA	few	TRBV19	TGTGCCAGTAGTTGGGGCAGACGGACTAGCAATCAGCCCCAGCATTTT	CASSWGRRTSNQPQHF
TRBJ2-7	NA	NA	TRBV4-3	TGCGCCAGCAGCCAAGCCCCTAGGTCTTCCGAGCAGTACTTC	CASSQAPRSSEQYF
TRBJ1-5	NA	many	TRBV20-1	TGCAGTGCTAGAGATGGTGGGGGAACGATCATGCCCCAGCATTTT	CSARDGGGTIMPQHF
TRBJ2-3	NA	few	TRBV28	TGTGCCAGCAGTACCGCAGATACGCAGTATTTT	CASSTADTQYF
TRBJ2-1	TRBD1	many	TRBV5-4	TGTGCCAGCAGCCAGAAAGGGGGCAGCGATGAGCAGTTCTTC	CASSQKGGSDEQFF
TRBJ2-7	NA	NA	TRBV30	TGTGCCTGGACCAAACCCCAGGGGCGGGGGCACGAGCAGTACTTC	CAWTKPQGRGHEQYF
TRBJ2-7	NA	NA	TRBV2	TGTGCCAGCACCATTTCAAGCGGCACTTACCACGAGCAGTACTTC	CASTISSGTYHEQYF
TRBJ1-5	TRBD1	few	TRBV12-3/TRBV12-4	TGTGCCAGCAGTTTTGCGATACAGGGGGATCAGCCCCAGCATTTT	CASSFAIQGDQPQHF
TRBJ1-5	TRBD1	many	TRBV6-2/TRBV6-3	TGTGCCAGCAGTTACTCGAGTCGGGCAGGGGGCTTCAATCAGCCCCAGCATTTT	CASSYSSRAGGFNQPQHF
TRBJ1-1	NA	many	TRBV2	TGTGCCACCCTAAGGGGGACACGGAACACTGAAGCTTTCTTT	CATLRGTRNTEAFF
TRBJ2-3	TRBD1	many	TRBV2	TGTGCCAGCAGACCCGAAACAGGGGTAATAGGCACAGATACGCAGTATTTT	CASRPETGVIGTDTQYF
TRBJ1-3	NA	few	TRBV10-2	TGCGCCAGCAGTTGGTCGGAGTCCGTCTCTGGAAACACCATATATTTT	CASSWSESVSGNTIYF
TRBJ1-5	NA	many	TRBV20-1	TGCAGTGCAAGAAGATCCGACAGGACGAATCAGCCCCAGCATTTT	CSARRSDRTNQPQHF
TRBJ1-4	NA	many	TRBV11-2	NA	CASSLNSGPAVF
TRBJ2-3	TRBD2	few	TRBV13	TGTGCCAGCAGCTTAAATGGGGCATGGGCTAGCGGGGAAAGCACAGATACGCAGTATTTT	CASSLNGAWASGESTDTQYF
TRBJ2-7	NA	few	TRBV5-1	TGCGCCAGCAGCCCCGGACAGAGCACCTACGAGCAGTACTTC	CASSPGQSTYEQYF
TRBJ2-5	TRBD1	NA	TRBV29-1	TGCAGCGCTGGGACAGGGGTGGAGACCCAGTACTTC	CSAGTGVETQYF
TRBJ2-7	NA	many	TRBV27	TGTGCCAGCAGGGCGGGCAGCATCGGGGAGCAGTACTTC	CASRAGSIGEQYF
TRBJ1-1	NA	NA	TRBV2	TGTGCCAGCTCTCGGGGTTCGGCTGAAGCTTTCTTT	CASSRGSAEAFF
TRBJ1-4	NA	NA	TRBV7-2	TGTGCCAGCAGCCCGCAGGGAGGAGGAGAAAAACTGTTTTTT	CASSPQGGGEKLFF
TRBJ2-1	NA	NA	TRBV7-2	TGTGCCAGCAGCCCAGTAGGACTCTCCTACAATGAGCAGTTCTTC	CASSPVGLSYNEQFF
TRBJ2-1	NA	NA	TRBV10-3	TGTGCCATCAGACAACCTGGGAGGGGGAGCTCCTACAATGAGCAGTTCTTC	CAIRQPGRGSSYNEQFF
TRBJ2-7	TRBD1	NA	TRBV29-1	TGCAGCGTGGCCCCGACAGGGAACGAGCAGTACTTC	CSVAPTGNEQYF
TRBJ1-5	TRBD1	many	TRBV20-1	TGCAGTGCTGATAAACCGGGACAGGGGGCGCCTGGCCTCCAGCATTTT	CSADKPGQGAPGLQHF
TRBJ1-1	NA	many	TRBV5-1	TGCGCCAGCTTGGGGGAGACTGAAGCTTTCTTT	CASLGETEAFF
TRBJ1-1	NA	NA	TRBV11-2	TGTACCAGCAGCTTCCGAGGGCGGACTGAAGCTTTCTTT	CTSSFRGRTEAFF
TRBJ2-5	NA	many	TRBV13	TGTGCCAGCAGCCCAATGTGGGGAGCGTCAGAGACCCAGTACTTC	CASSPMWGASETQYF
TRBJ2-7	TRBD2	few	TRBV5-1	TGCGCCAGCAGCTTGTATAGCGGGTCTAATGGCGAGCAGTACTTC	CASSLYSGSNGEQYF
TRBJ1-1	NA	many	TRBV4-2	TGTGCCAGCAGCCAAGGGAAGACTAACACTGAAGCTTTCTTT	CASSQGKTNTEAFF
TRBJ1-1	NA	NA	TRBV15	TGTGCCACCAGCAGAGTGAGAACAGAAGGGTGGAACACTGAAGCTTTCTTT	CATSRVRTEGWNTEAFF
TRBJ2-1	TRBD1	few	TRBV28	TGTGCCAGCATAGGGGGCGCCTACAATGAGCAGTTCTTC	CASIGGAYNEQFF
TRBJ2-3	TRBD1	NA	TRBV11-2	TGTGCCTGGGGACAGGGGGGAATAACGCAGTATTTT	CAWGQGGITQYF
TRBJ1-3	NA	NA	TRBV7-9	TGTGCCAGCAGTAAATATGGGGCGAGCTCTGGAAACACCATATATTTT	CASSKYGASSGNTIYF
TRBJ1-2	NA	few	TRBV6-5	TGTGCCAGCAGTTACTCAGCGGGCCGAAGTTTCTATGGCTACACCTTC	CASSYSAGRSFYGYTF
TRBJ2-2	NA	NA	TRBV20-1	TGCAGTGCTAGAGCGGGAGTCGCGGACACCGGGGAGCTGTTTTTT	CSARAGVADTGELFF
TRBJ1-1	NA	many	TRBV6-2/TRBV6-3	TGTGCCAGCACAAAGGACGGGCGAAGGAACACTGAAGCTTTCTTT	CASTKDGRRNTEAFF
TRBJ1-6	NA	few	TRBV6-4	TGTGCCATCGCTCCGGGACACACAGACCCCCTCCACTTT	CAIAPGHTDPLHF
TRBJ2-1	NA	many	TRBV4-2	TGTGCCAGCAGCCAAGATCTTATGAGAACCTCCTACAATGAGCAGTTCTTC	CASSQDLMRTSYNEQFF
TRBJ2-5	NA	few	TRBV6-2/TRBV6-3	TGTGCCAGCAGTTACTCGCCCGGGACGGGACAAGAGACCCAGTACTTC	CASSYSPGTGQETQYF
TRBJ2-7	TRBD1	NA	TRBV7-7	TGTGCCAGCAGCCAACGACAGGGTCCCTCCTACGAGCAGTACTTC	CASSQRQGPSYEQYF
TRBJ2-3	TRBD2	NA	TRBV5-6	TGTGCCAGCAGTTTTACTAGCGGGGGTTCAGATACGCAGTATTTT	CASSFTSGGSDTQYF
TRBJ1-4	TRBD1	many	TRBV6-5	TGTGCCAGCAGAACCGGGACAGCAAATGAAAAACTGTTTTTT	CASRTGTANEKLFF
TRBJ2-4	NA	few	TRBV4-3	TGCGCCAGCAGCCAAGGGTCAGGTCTAGCCAAAAACATTCAGTACTTC	CASSQGSGLAKNIQYF
TRBJ1-2	NA	many	TRBV5-1	TGCGCCAGCAGCCCGGGACCGAACTATGGCTACACCTTC	CASSPGPNYGYTF
TRBJ2-3	TRBD1	medium-sized	TRBV7-9	TGTGCCAGCAGTTATAAACAGGGGGAGCGGTTCCCAGATACGCAGTATTTT	CASSYKQGERFPDTQYF
TRBJ2-2	TRBD2	many	TRBV15	TGTGCCACCAGCAGACTAGCGGACACCGGGGAGCTGTTTTTT	CATSRLADTGELFF
TRBJ2-3	TRBD2	few	TRBV4-3	TGCGCCAGCAGCCAAGATCTGGCCAGCGGGATTAGCACAGATACGCAGTATTTT	CASSQDLASGISTDTQYF
TRBJ2-6	NA	few	TRBV14	TGTGCCAGCAGCCAACGGTTACCCGGGGCCAACGTCCTGACTTTC	CASSQRLPGANVLTF
TRBJ1-1	NA	NA	TRBV5-5	TGTGCCAGCAGCTTCCGGGCAGATCTGAACACTGAAGCTTTCTTT	CASSFRADLNTEAFF
TRBJ1-5	NA	NA	TRBV27	TGTGCCAGCAGTACACAGGGAAGCAGCAATCAGCCCCAGCATTTT	CASSTQGSSNQPQHF
TRBJ1-4	TRBD1	NA	TRBV3-1	TGTGCCAGCAGCCGAGAAACCGGGACAGGGAATGAAAAACTGTTTTTT	CASSRETGTGNEKLFF
TRBJ2-2	NA	many	TRBV9	TGTGCCAGCAGCGTAGACCCGGGAACGAACACCGGGGAGCTGTTTTTT	CASSVDPGTNTGELFF
TRBJ2-5	NA	many	TRBV7-2	TGTGCCAGCAGCTTACGCAGGGAGGAGACCCAGTACTTC	CASSLRREETQYF
TRBJ2-1	NA	many	TRBV5-1	TGCGCCAGCAGCTTGGGCGATTCCTACAATGAGCAGTTCTTC	CASSLGDSYNEQFF